This T cell receptor beta chain appears in the sequencing data of a study of T cell responses to AZD1222 COVID-19 vaccine. Regarding the study as a whole: Variant regions that are unmutated are reportedly the target of nearly half of spike-specific TCRs. Possibly, clonal diversity was underestimated; donors were largely white British and included more females.

Only in-frame clones appear in the TCRdb table, and some are missing; sequencing was by immunoSEQ multiplex PCR. This sample has 130,000 to 150,000 clones, with about 90% found just once. Turning to this clone: Its specificity is not known.

Germline CDR1 and CDR2: SEHNR and FQNEAQ (reference sequence). The CDR3 covers 16 residues. V lost 5 bases and J lost 2; bases outside the gene matches: 10. The receptor's source is an adult in good health. The sample here was peripheral blood, taken on day 0 of AZD1222 vaccination. The chain uses TRBV7-9 and TRBJ1-2; 8 positions agree with TRBD1. CDR3 coding DNA: TGTGCCAGCAGCCCACCCGACGGACAGGGAAACTATGGCTACACCTTC. Translation gives CASSPPDGQGNYGYTF.